This entry lists 11 T cell receptor beta chains sequenced from one sample in a study of T cells in localized non-small cell lung cancer (dated by TCRdb to 2018 to 2020). The method was the immunoSEQ multiplex PCR assay. In TCRdb, the immuneACCESS table is reduced to in-frame sequences with V and J assigned. These tables do not hold every clone; where another copy was compared, an unresolved V gene accounts for under half, and the others remain unexplained. The sample has 50,000 to 65,000 clones on record, roughly 81% of them singletons. Of the sample, roughly 5% is held by the ten largest clones. The sequencing used PBMCs, collected before any cancer treatment. The receptors originated from a man aged 40-75 years with stage II lung adenocarcinoma.

CDR3 amino acids: CASSLRLAVTYNEQFF. CDR3 nucleotides: TGTGCCAGCAGCTTGAGACTAGCGGTTACCTACAATGAGCAGTTCTTC. The V gene is TRBV7-9, the J gene TRBJ2-1; 9 bases fit TRBD2. V was clipped by 3 bases and J by 2 bases; unmatched bases: 5. The CDR3 is 16 amino acids. CDR1 and CDR2 (germline): SEHNR, FQNEAQ (reference sequence).

V is TRBV6-5 and J is TRBJ2-7, with D perhaps given as TRBD1 or TRBD2 (5 bases each). The CDR3 has 13 residues. V gave up 11 bases and J gave up 0 bases, with 14 bases separating them. The germline V gene has CDR1 MNHEY and CDR2 SVGAGI. This CDR3 reads CAGRGDGSYEQYF. CDR3 sequence (DNA): TGTGCCGGACGAGGGGACGGCTCCTACGAGCAGTACTTC.

The chain recombines TRBV4-1 with TRBJ1-1; 7 bases align to TRBD1. The V segment lost 4 bases and the J segment 2 bases; nucleotides outside the gene matches: 7. CDR1 MGHRA and CDR2 YSYEKL come from the germline V gene. This CDR3 is built from 15 residues. The CDR3 protein is CASSPIGTANTEAFF. Written as DNA, the CDR3 is TGCGCCAGCAGCCCGATAGGGACAGCAAACACTGAAGCTTTCTTT.

The genes are TRBV9 and TRBJ2-7; perhaps TRBD2 as D (6 bases). There are 12 residues in the CDR3. Trimming shortened V by 3 bases and J by 5 bases, and 9 bases separated the two germline ends. Germline values: CDR1 SGDLS, CDR2 YYNGEE. For the CDR3, the DNA is TGTGCCAGCAGCGGACTAGGTAACGAGCAGTACTTC. This gives the protein CASSGLGNEQYF.

The chain employs TRBV5-1 and TRBJ2-2; D remains unclear. The CDR3 runs to 13 residues. Germline loops: CDR1 SGHRS, CDR2 YFSETQ. Trimming stripped 4 bases from V and 3 bases from J, with 7 bases between. The CDR3 here is CASSPQHTGELFF. CDR3 in DNA: TGCGCCAGCAGCCCGCAGCACACCGGGGAGCTGTTTTTT.

In this sample, this clone turned up a few times. The J gene is TRBJ2-5, the V gene TRBV15; TRBD2 matches 9 bases. V gave up 0 bases and J gave up 5 bases; unmatched junction bases: 7. The CDR3 loop spans 16 amino acids. Germline CDR1 LNHNV, CDR2 YYDKDF (reference sequence). CDR3 in amino acids: CATSRDRVAGVETQYF. DNA of the CDR3: TGTGCCACCAGCAGAGATCGGGTAGCGGGAGTGGAGACCCAGTACTTC.

A single count supports this clone. The gene calls are TRBV6-6 and TRBJ1-4; tentatively, D is TRBD1 (5 bases). The CDR3 totals 13 residues. V dropped 6 bases and J dropped 7 bases, with 12 bases sitting between them. Germline CDR1 reads MNHNY; CDR2 reads SVGAGI (reference sequence). The DNA for the CDR3 is TGTGCCAGCAGCCCAGGGACGATTGAAAAACTGTTTTTT. The encoded protein is CASSPGTIEKLFF.

The chain uses TRBV28 and TRBJ1-1, with a weak D call TRBD1 (5 bases). The V gene's germline CDR1 is MDHEN and CDR2 SYDVKM. This CDR3 has 17 residues. V shed 5 bases and J shed 3 bases, with 22 bases lying between them. Here the CDR3 DNA reads TGTGCCAGCAGTGCCACGGGGGATGGTCCGTGGGACACTGAAGCTTTCTTT. Its translation: CASSATGDGPWDTEAFF.

J is TRBJ1-1 and V is TRBV7-2; TRBD1 is a possible D gene (5 bases). Germline V CDR1 and CDR2: SGHTA, FQGNSA. Trimming cost V 5 bases and J 5 bases, with 15 bases left between them. The CDR3 sequence is 14 residues long. This chain's CDR3 is CASSRRGGGTEAFF. The CDR3 nucleotides read TGTGCCAGCAGCCGTCGGGGGGGAGGGACTGAAGCTTTCTTT.

The chain combines TRBV5-4 with TRBJ1-2; 8 bases are shared with TRBD1. The V gene end was trimmed by 5 bases and the J gene end by 0 bases; junction bases not matched to a gene: 6. The CDR3 length is 15 residues. Germline values: CDR1 SGHNT, CDR2 YYREEE (reference sequence). CDR3 nucleotide sequence: TGTGCCAGCAGACCGGGGGACAGGCCTAACTATGGCTACACCTTC. Protein: CASRPGDRPNYGYTF.

The chain recombines TRBV6-1 with TRBJ1-1; no clear D gene. This CDR3 has 14 amino acids. With 5 bases removed from V and 1 base from J, the gap between germline ends came to 11 bases. Germline CDR1 and CDR2: MNHNS and SASEGT. CDR3 sequence (DNA): TGTGCCAGCAGTTTAGGCCAGTCGAACACTGAAGCTTTCTTT. It yields the protein CASSLGQSNTEAFF.